This is a list of T cell receptor beta chains from one sample in a study of cytomegalovirus exposure and HLA in healthy donors. The method was immunoSEQ multiplex PCR; TCRdb's version includes in-frame clones alone and lacks a portion of them. This table holds about 130,000 clones, 88% found once. Material for sequencing was PBMCs. The receptor set was obtained from a man aged 25-45 years in good health and CMV-seronegative. Both conserved end residues are part of each CDR3. A D gene is named only where the DNA matches it firmly. Where a row states a size, it is once, few, many or the class of an expanded clone; other rows omit it.

CDR3: CASSLGISTDTQYF; DNA: TGCGCCAGCAGCTTGGGTATTAGCACAGATACGCAGTATTTT; J: TRBJ2-3; V: TRBV5-1; D: -; size: -
CDR3: CASSQDTGEKLFF; DNA: TGCGCCAGCAGCCAAGATACAGGGGAAAAACTGTTTTTT; J: TRBJ1-4; V: TRBV4-3; D: -; size: -
CDR3: CASGKGRDTIYEQYF; DNA: TGTGCCAGCGGAAAAGGCCGAGACACAATCTACGAGCAGTACTTC; J: TRBJ2-7; V: TRBV6-5; D: -; size: -
CDR3: CASSRGSGTYEQYF; DNA: TGTGCCAGCAGCCGGGGTAGCGGGACCTACGAGCAGTACTTC; J: TRBJ2-7; V: TRBV5-6; D: TRBD2; size: -
CDR3: CSVRSGDLYGYTF; DNA: TGCAGCGTTCGATCAGGGGATTTATATGGCTACACCTTC; J: TRBJ1-2; V: TRBV29-1; D: -; size: -
CDR3: CASSYSPGADQPQHF; DNA: TGTGCCAGCAGTTACTCCCCAGGGGCCGATCAGCCCCAGCATTTT; J: TRBJ1-5; V: TRBV6-5; D: -; size: -
CDR3: CASSYAGRTYEQYF; DNA: TGTGCCAGCAGTTACGCGGGCAGAACCTACGAGCAGTACTTC; J: TRBJ2-7; V: TRBV6-5; D: -; size: -
CDR3: CASSDSGGLAANTGELFF; DNA: TGTGCCAGCAGTGACTCGGGGGGGCTAGCGGCCAACACCGGGGAGCTGTTTTTT; J: TRBJ2-2; V: TRBV6-4; D: -; size: -
CDR3: CASSYSGEGYNEQFF; DNA: TGTGCCAGCAGTTACTCGGGGGAGGGCTACAATGAGCAGTTCTTC; J: TRBJ2-1; V: TRBV6-6; D: TRBD2; size: -
CDR3: CASSYTSPNTGELFF; DNA: TGTGCCAGCAGTTACACTAGCCCGAACACCGGGGAGCTGTTTTTT; J: TRBJ2-2; V: TRBV6-6; D: -; size: -
CDR3: CASSLARGYFEVPTESEQYF; DNA: TGCGCCAGCAGCTTGGCTCGGGGGTACTTCGAGGTCCCGACAGAATCCGAGCAGTACTTC; J: TRBJ2-7; V: TRBV5-1; D: -; size: -
CDR3: CATGLFGTGELFF; DNA: TGCGCCACCGGTTTATTCGGCACCGGGGAGCTGTTTTTT; J: TRBJ2-2; V: TRBV4-1; D: -; size: -
CDR3: CASGGVEQFF; DNA: TGTGCTAGTGGCGGGGTTGAGCAGTTCTTC; J: TRBJ2-1; V: TRBV12-5; D: -; size: -
CDR3: CASSLYPRGTPYNEQFF; DNA: TGTGCCAGCAGCTTATATCCCAGGGGAACACCTTACAATGAGCAGTTCTTC; J: TRBJ2-1; V: TRBV11-2; D: -; size: -
CDR3: CASSFGGSNEQYF; DNA: TGCGCCAGCAGCTTCGGGGGTAGCAACGAGCAGTACTTC; J: TRBJ2-7; V: TRBV5-1; D: -; size: -
CDR3: CASSFLEGSYGYTF; DNA: TGTGCCAGCAGCTTTCTTGAGGGAAGCTATGGCTACACCTTC; J: TRBJ1-2; V: TRBV5-8; D: -; size: -
CDR3: CSVGVGGAYEQYF; DNA: TGCAGCGTTGGGGTTGGGGGGGCCTACGAGCAGTACTTC; J: TRBJ2-7; V: TRBV29-1; D: TRBD2; size: -
CDR3: CAIARDRALAEPNTGELFF; DNA: TGTGCCATCGCCCGTGACAGAGCCCTAGCGGAACCGAACACCGGGGAGCTGTTTTTT; J: TRBJ2-2; V: TRBV15; D: TRBD2; size: once
CDR3: CASSEPGQYQETQYF; DNA: TGTGCCAGCAGTGAACCGGGACAGTACCAAGAGACCCAGTACTTC; J: TRBJ2-5; V: TRBV2; D: TRBD1; size: -
CDR3: CASSFEGGVQYF; DNA: TGTGCCAGCAGTTTCGAGGGAGGGGTGCAGTACTTC; J: TRBJ2-7; V: TRBV27; D: TRBD2; size: few
CDR3: CALRTGTGDYNEQFF; DNA: TGTGCCTTACGAACCGGGACAGGGGACTACAATGAGCAGTTCTTC; J: TRBJ2-1; V: TRBV30; D: TRBD1; size: -
CDR3: CASSSARKRGEPQHF; DNA: TGTGCCAGCAGCTCTGCAAGGAAGCGGGGAGAGCCCCAGCATTTT; J: TRBJ1-5; V: TRBV5-4; D: -; size: -
CDR3: CASSLDSLAPRGTDTQYF; DNA: TGTGCCAGCAGCTTAGATTCCCTAGCGCCGCGGGGCACAGATACGCAGTATTTT; J: TRBJ2-3; V: TRBV11-2; D: -; size: -
CDR3: CASSPDRFTDTQYF; DNA: TGTGCCAGCAGCCCGGACAGATTCACAGATACGCAGTATTTT; J: TRBJ2-3; V: TRBV11-2; D: -; size: -
CDR3: CASSPTTHYEQYF; DNA: TGTGCCAGCAGCCCCACTACGCACTACGAGCAGTACTTC; J: TRBJ2-7; V: TRBV6-1; D: -; size: -
CDR3: CASSTGDRLLYGYTF; DNA: TGTGCCAGTAGTACAGGGGACCGCCTCCTCTATGGCTACACCTTC; J: TRBJ1-2; V: TRBV19; D: -; size: -
CDR3: CAIKGGTSGSTKQYF; DNA: TGTGCCATCAAGGGTGGGACTAGCGGGAGTACGAAGCAGTACTTC; J: TRBJ2-7; V: TRBV10-3; D: TRBD2; size: -
CDR3: CASSGPGLTQGEQYF; DNA: TGTGCCAGCAGCGGACCCGGACTCACACAGGGGGAGCAGTACTTC; J: TRBJ2-7; V: TRBV5-4; D: TRBD1; size: -
CDR3: CASSPGQGFGQPQHF; DNA: TGTGCCAGCAGTCCGGGACAGGGTTTTGGCCAGCCCCAGCATTTT; J: TRBJ1-5; V: TRBV6-5; D: TRBD1; size: -
CDR3: CASSQVAGITSYEQYF; DNA: TGCGCCAGCAGCCAAGTCGCAGGGATAACCTCCTACGAGCAGTACTTC; J: TRBJ2-7; V: TRBV4-1; D: -; size: few
CDR3: CASSLAGGIGYGELFF; DNA: TGCGCCAGCAGCTTGGCCGGAGGGATCGGGTACGGGGAGCTGTTTTTT; J: TRBJ2-2; V: TRBV5-1; D: -; size: -
CDR3: CASSQGITYEQYF; DNA: TGTGCCAGCTCACAGGGGATCACCTACGAGCAGTACTTC; J: TRBJ2-7; V: TRBV18; D: -; size: -
CDR3: CASSPGQANNEQFF; DNA: TGCGCCAGCAGTCCGGGACAGGCAAACAATGAGCAGTTCTTC; J: TRBJ2-1; V: TRBV5-1; D: TRBD1; size: -
CDR3: CASSLIGGDKNLYEQYF; DNA: TGTGCCAGCAGTTTAATTGGTGGGGACAAAAACTTATACGAGCAGTACTTC; J: TRBJ2-7; V: TRBV27; D: -; size: -
CDR3: CASSDSIESADEQFF; DNA: TGTGCCAGCAGTGACTCGATTGAGAGTGCGGATGAGCAGTTCTTC; J: TRBJ2-1; V: TRBV6-4; D: -; size: -
CDR3: CASTPGGNRELFF; DNA: TGTGCCAGCACCCCCGGGGGGAATAGGGAACTGTTTTTT; J: TRBJ1-4; V: TRBV6-1; D: -; size: once
CDR3: CASSPQVQETQYF; DNA: TGTGCCAGCAGCCCTCAGGTCCAAGAGACCCAGTACTTC; J: TRBJ2-5; V: TRBV6-5; D: -; size: -
CDR3: CASFLRAMAFF; DNA: TGTGCCAGTTTCCTGCGAGCGATGGCTTTCTTT; J: TRBJ1-1; V: TRBV19; D: -; size: -
CDR3: CASSLDRQETQYF; DNA: TGTGCCAGCAGCTTGGACAGGCAAGAGACCCAGTACTTC; J: TRBJ2-5; V: TRBV7-9; D: TRBD1; size: -
CDR3: CASSESGGPTSPLHF; DNA: TGTGCCAGCAGTGAAAGTGGGGGCCCAACCTCACCCCTCCACTTT; J: TRBJ1-6; V: TRBV2; D: -; size: -
CDR3: CATNRVTDTQYF; DNA: TGTGCCACCAACAGGGTGACCGATACGCAGTATTTT; J: TRBJ2-3; V: TRBV6-6; D: -; size: -
CDR3: CASSPSVTRIGEQYF; DNA: TGTGCCAGCAGCCCCTCAGTTACTAGAATCGGGGAGCAGTACTTC; J: TRBJ2-7; V: TRBV7-9; D: -; size: -
CDR3: CASSEASLGADTQYF; DNA: TGTGCCAGCAGTGAAGCTTCCCTAGGGGCAGATACGCAGTATTTT; J: TRBJ2-3; V: TRBV6-1; D: -; size: -
CDR3: CASSSNARQGINYGYTF; DNA: TGTGCCAGTAGTTCCAACGCGAGACAGGGGATTAACTATGGCTACACCTTC; J: TRBJ1-2; V: TRBV19; D: TRBD1; size: once
CDR3: CAIRRGDAYEQYF; DNA: TGTGCCATCCGAAGGGGTGACGCCTACGAGCAGTACTTC; J: TRBJ2-7; V: TRBV7-9; D: -; size: -
CDR3: CASTSNRLAGAQTVNEQFF; DNA: TGTGCCAGCACCTCCAACCGACTAGCGGGAGCCCAAACGGTAAATGAGCAGTTCTTC; J: TRBJ2-1; V: TRBV27; D: TRBD2; size: -
CDR3: CASSLIGGANEQFF; DNA: TGTGCCAGCTCCTTAATAGGAGGGGCCAATGAGCAGTTCTTC; J: TRBJ2-1; V: TRBV18; D: -; size: few
CDR3: CAISEETGIGETQYF; DNA: TGTGCCATCAGTGAGGAGACAGGGATAGGAGAGACCCAGTACTTC; J: TRBJ2-5; V: TRBV10-3; D: TRBD1; size: -
CDR3: CASSRRETTSGSNNEQFF; DNA: TGTGCCAGCTCCCGTCGGGAAACGACTAGCGGGAGCAACAATGAGCAGTTCTTC; J: TRBJ2-1; V: TRBV18; D: TRBD2; size: -
CDR3: CASSRGTSGIYEQYF; DNA: TGTGCCAGCAGTAGAGGGACTAGCGGGATATACGAGCAGTACTTC; J: TRBJ2-7; V: TRBV6-5; D: TRBD2; size: -